The 25 T cell receptor beta chains below all came from one sample that was sequenced in a study of beta chain features in type 1 diabetes. Study observations and caveats: Within each of all four CD4+ subsets, Type 1 diabetes patients had TCRB CDR3s that were moderately but significantly shorter.

Reverse transcription of all isolated RNA meant that expressed TCRB transcripts were sequenced. Only in-frame clones appear in the TCRdb table, and some are missing; sequencing was by immunoSEQ multiplex PCR. The sample includes hundreds of thousands of clones, over 14% of them seen just once. Antigen specificity for these receptors is unknown. Sequenced sample: naive CD4+ T cells from blood. The receptors stem from a man between 18 and 29 years old with type 1 diabetes.

Points on this clone: This sample also contains other DNA sequences that code for the same CDR3. The V and J genes are TRBV30 and TRBJ1-5; perhaps TRBD1 as D (5 bases). V lost 0 bases, J lost 7 bases, and 10 bases lay in between. Germline CDR1 reads GTSNPN; CDR2 reads SVGIG (reference sequence). This CDR3 contains 13 residues. The CDR3: CAWSVGQGQPQHF. The CDR3 DNA sequence: TGTGCCTGGAGTGTAGGGCAGGGACAGCCCCAGCATTTT.

The CDR3 bases are TGTGCCACCAGCAGAGGTACCAGGGCTGAAGCTTTCTTT. Residues: CATSRGTRAEAFF. The gene calls are TRBV15 and TRBJ1-1, with D maybe TRBD1 (5 bases). In germline, CDR1 is LNHNV, CDR2 YYDKDF (reference sequence). The CDR3 length is 13 residues. V was cut by 1 base and J by 6 bases, with 9 bases left in between.

The rearrangement joins TRBV11-2 to TRBJ2-7, with D tentatively TRBD2 (6 bases). The V gene's germline CDR1 is SGHAT and CDR2 FQNNGV. The V and J ends lost 5 bases and 6 bases respectively, with 20 bases between them. This CDR3 comprises 15 residues. Here the CDR3 reads CASSSRRGPPPEQYF. CDR3 in DNA: TGTGCCAGCAGCAGTAGGCGGGGACCGCCACCCGAGCAGTACTTC.

This clone was observed a handful of times. The rearrangement links TRBV21-1 to TRBJ2-1; TRBD2 is the table's D call, not checked against the DNA. TRBV21-1 is listed as a pseudogene. The CDR3 covers 13 residues. The CDR3 DNA reads as TGTGCCAGCTCACTAGCCGCGGCCAATGAGCAGTTCTTC. This gives the protein CASSLAAANEQFF.

The rearrangement joins TRBV6-6 to TRBJ1-5; a weak D match, TRBD1 (6 bases). The V and J ends lost 5 bases and 7 bases respectively, with 15 bases between them. The CDR3 sequence is 14 residues long. Germline assignment: CDR1 MNHNY and CDR2 SVGAGI (reference sequence). The CDR3 region is CASSGVRGSQPQHF. The CDR3, as DNA: TGTGCCAGCAGTGGGGTGAGGGGGTCGCAGCCCCAGCATTTT.

The chain is built from TRBV29-1 and TRBJ2-1, with 10 nucleotides matching TRBD1. The CDR3 contains 14 residues. Looked up from germline, CDR1 is SQVTM and CDR2 is ANQGSEA. J was trimmed by 4 bases and V by 5 bases; bases with no gene match: 5. The CDR3 bases are TGCAGCGTTCCCGGGACAGGGGCATACAATGAGCAGTTCTTC. Protein product: CSVPGTGAYNEQFF.

The rearrangement links TRBV5-4 to TRBJ2-4; 8 nucleotides line up with TRBD1. Trimming cost V 4 bases and J 8 bases; bases outside gene matches: 8. Per the germline V gene, CDR1 is SGHNT and CDR2 is YYREEE (reference sequence). The CDR3 runs to 14 residues. Here the CDR3 DNA reads TGTGCCAGCAGCGGAGGGACAGGCGTTTACATTCAGTACTTC. This gives the protein CASSGGTGVYIQYF.

The CDR3 DNA sequence: TGTGCCAGCAGTTATGGGACAGGGGGCAACTATGGCTACACCTTC. Translating it yields CASSYGTGGNYGYTF. This sequence joins TRBV6-6 and TRBJ1-2; TRBD1 aligns across 12 bases. The CDR3 runs to 15 residues. Germline trimming cut 3 bases from V and 2 bases from J; bases unmatched to any gene: 1. The V gene's germline CDR1 is MNHNY and CDR2 SVGAGI (reference sequence).

This clone was detected only a few times. This chain connects TRBV14 to TRBJ1-2; no clear D. The V end lost 4 bases, the J end lost 0 bases, and 15 bases lay between the germline ends. The CDR3 contains 16 residues. The germline V gene encodes CDR1 SGHDN and CDR2 FVKESK. The CDR3 nucleotides read TGTGCCAGCAGCCCCACGCGGGCATTCCCTAACTATGGCTACACCTTC. It translates to CASSPTRAFPNYGYTF. Supplemented by reference TRBV14 and TRBJ1-2, the full variable domain reads EAGVTQFPSHSVIEKGQTVTLRCDPISGHDNLYWYRRVMGKEIKFLLHFVKESKQDESGMPNNRFLAERTGGTYSTLKVQPAELEDSGVYFCASSPTRAFPNYGYTFGSGTRLTVV.

The chain recombines TRBV7-8 with TRBJ2-3; TRBD1 aligns across 7 bases. Germline V gives CDR1 SGHVS, CDR2 FQNEAQ. Trimming removed 4 bases from V and 0 bases from J; junction bases left unmatched: 7. CDR3 length equals 16 residues. CDR3 bases: TGTGCCAGCAGCTCACAGACAGGGCTTAGCACAGATACGCAGTATTTT. Translating gives CASSSQTGLSTDTQYF.

The V call is TRBV5-6, the J call TRBJ1-1, with D unclear. Trimming removed 4 bases at V and 0 bases at J, with 13 bases between. Germline CDR1 is SGHDT and CDR2 is YYEEEE. The CDR3 extends over 15 amino acids. The CDR3 DNA reads TGTGCCAGCAGCGAATCTCGACTTTTGAACACTGAAGCTTTCTTT. Translating it yields CASSESRLLNTEAFF.

This clone was observed a few times. The chain joins TRBV6-5 to TRBJ2-7; D is uncertain. CDR1 and CDR2 from the germline V gene are MNHEY and SVGAGI. CDR3 length: 14 amino acids. Trimming took off 0 bases at V and 3 bases at J, with 9 bases between the two ends. CDR3 residues: CASSYSTPVYEQYF. The CDR3, as DNA: TGTGCCAGCAGTTACTCGACACCCGTCTACGAGCAGTACTTC.

The V gene is TRBV29-1, the J gene TRBJ1-1, with 9 bases lining up with TRBD1. Germline loops: CDR1 SQVTM, CDR2 ANQGSEA. The CDR3 runs to 13 residues. With V trimmed by 3 bases and J by 11 bases, 10 bases remained unmatched. The CDR3 DNA is TGCAGCGTTGATGCTGGACAGGGGACGCGGGCTTTCTTT. The encoded protein is CSVDAGQGTRAFF.

The V call is TRBV7-2, the J call TRBJ2-2; D may be TRBD1 (6 bases). Germline V gene data show CDR1 as SGHTA and CDR2 as FQGNSA. V shed 5 bases and J shed 4 bases, with 17 bases lying between them. The CDR3 is 16 amino acids. The CDR3 nucleotides read TGTGCCAGCAGCCCTCGTTCAGGGGTCCTCACCGGGGAGCTGTTTTTT. The encoded protein is CASSPRSGVLTGELFF.

The V and J genes are TRBV5-5 and TRBJ2-7; D may be TRBD1 (6 bases). Germline CDR1 is SGHKS and CDR2 is YYEKEE (reference sequence). The length of the CDR3 is 13 residues. The V end lost 1 base, the J end lost 7 bases, and 12 bases lay between the germline ends. CDR3 bases: TGTGCCAGCAGCTTGCAGGGGCCATGGGAGCAGTACTTC. Encoded protein: CASSLQGPWEQYF.

This chain connects TRBV28 to TRBJ2-1, with a tentative D call TRBD2 (5 bases). Per germline, CDR1 MDHEN and CDR2 SYDVKM. V was shortened by 5 bases and J by 8 bases, with 25 bases between the two germline ends. This CDR3 has 17 residues. The CDR3 bases are TGTGCCAGCAGTCCCGGAGGTATGGGGTTCACGATCCATGAGCAGTTCTTC. This translates into CASSPGGMGFTIHEQFF.

This clone was picked up a small number of times. Distinct nucleotide sequences in the sample also encode this CDR3. The genes are TRBV5-1 and TRBJ2-5; 7 nucleotides match TRBD2. V dropped 0 bases and J dropped 5; count of bases not matched to a gene: 4. Germline lookup yields CDR1 SGHRS and CDR2 YFSETQ. This CDR3 has 14 residues. In DNA, the CDR3 is TGCGCCAGCAGCTTGGGACTAGCTGGGGAGACCCAGTACTTC. Amino acid sequence: CASSLGLAGETQYF.

CDR3 in amino acids: CASSYREGSYEQYF. The CDR3 DNA sequence: TGTGCCAGCAGTTACAGGGAGGGATCCTACGAGCAGTACTTC. The rearrangement joins TRBV6-5 to TRBJ2-7; 7 bases agree with TRBD2. Germline-derived CDR1 and CDR2 are MNHEY and SVGAGI. The CDR3 covers 14 residues. V lost 2 bases to trimming and J lost 1 base; unmatched junction nucleotides: 2.

The sample holds a few counts of this clone. The chain uses TRBV6-6 and TRBJ2-5; D might be TRBD1 (5 bases). Germline CDR1 MNHNY, CDR2 SVGAGI (reference sequence). There are 14 residues in the CDR3. The V gene lost 3 bases and the J gene lost 1 base, with 9 bases spanning the gap. Written as DNA, the CDR3 is TGTGCCAGCAGTTATGGGGCCGTCCAAGAGACCCAGTACTTC. Translation gives CASSYGAVQETQYF.

The chain is built from TRBV7-2 and TRBJ2-7, with D uncertain. Looked up from germline, CDR1 is SGHTA and CDR2 is FQGNSA. Trimming took off 2 bases at V and 0 bases at J, with 8 bases between the two ends. There are 14 residues in the CDR3. CDR3 in DNA: TGTGCCAGCAGCTTATCCTTATCCTCCTACGAGCAGTACTTC. Translated, it gives CASSLSLSSYEQYF.

In nucleotides, the CDR3 is TGTGCCAGCAGCTCGACAGGTAATCAGCCCCAGCATTTT. It yields the protein CASSSTGNQPQHF. The V gene is TRBV14, the J gene TRBJ1-5, with D tentatively TRBD1 (6 bases). Per the germline V gene, CDR1 is SGHDN and CDR2 is FVKESK. V was shortened by 5 bases and J by 4 bases, with 9 bases between the two germline ends. The CDR3 runs to 13 residues.

The chain recombines TRBV7-9 with TRBJ2-7; D might be TRBD1 (5 bases). Trimming cost V 5 bases and J 4 bases, with 18 bases left between them. There are 15 residues in the CDR3. Looked up from germline, CDR1 is SEHNR and CDR2 is FQNEAQ (reference sequence). CDR3 region: CASSPSKNQGYEQYF. The CDR3 bases are TGTGCCAGCAGCCCCTCAAAAAACCAGGGTTACGAGCAGTACTTC.

This clone was recorded a few times. The chain combines TRBV11-2 with TRBJ1-5; D may be TRBD1 (5 bases). CDR1 is SGHAT and CDR2 is FQNNGV in the germline V gene. Trimming removed 4 bases at V and 3 bases at J, with 13 bases between. The length of the CDR3 is 15 residues. CDR3 coding DNA: TGTGCCAGCAGCTCGGCGGGACGGTACAATCAGCCCCAGCATTTT. This encodes CASSSAGRYNQPQHF.

The sample holds a few counts of this clone. This chain joins TRBV30 and TRBJ1-1; the D gene is possibly TRBD1 (5 bases). CDR3 size: 12 residues. Deletions cut 3 bases from V and 6 bases from J, with 11 bases between. Germline V gene lookup returns CDR1 GTSNPN and CDR2 SVGIG (reference sequence). CDR3 nucleotides: TGTGCCTGGAGAGACAGTGGTCCTGAAGCTTTCTTT. Translating gives CAWRDSGPEAFF.

V gene TRBV4-3 combines with J gene TRBJ2-1; 12 positions agree with TRBD1. The junction had 4 bases not matched to a gene; V was cut back by 3 bases and J by 7 bases. This CDR3 has 15 residues. Germline V CDR1 and CDR2: LGHNA, YSLEER. In nucleotides, the CDR3 is TGCGCCAGCAGCCAGTCGGGACAGGGGGCTAATGAGCAGTTCTTC. Protein: CASSQSGQGANEQFF.